This is a list of T cell receptor beta chains from one sample in a study of blood T cell repertoires in COVID-19. TCRdb keeps only in-frame clones here, not all; method: immunoSEQ multiplex PCR. This table holds under 300,000 clones, roughly nine tenths found once. Sequencing was carried out using PBMCs or T cells enriched from blood (not recorded which). These receptors were collected from a woman aged 45-65 years who had recovered from COVID-19. CDR3s include the opening cysteine and the closing phenylalanine or tryptophan. Each record gives: CDR3 DNA, CDR3 protein, clone size, V gene, J gene, D gene. A D gene is named only where the DNA matches it firmly. Not every row has a clone size; where given, it reads once, few, many or a size class.

TGTGCCAGCAGCTTAGGGGCAGGGCCCCAGGAGACCCAGTACTTC,CASSLGAGPQETQYF,NA,TRBV7-2,TRBJ2-5,NA
TGTGCCAGCCGGGGACTTGCTGACACTGAAGCTTTCTTT,CASRGLADTEAFF,NA,TRBV6-5,TRBJ1-1,NA
TGTGCCTGGAGCCGCGAGGAATATAGCAATCAGCCCCAGCATTTT,CAWSREEYSNQPQHF,NA,TRBV30,TRBJ1-5,NA
TGTGCCAGCAGTTTAGCATACGGGGGGAATCAGCCCCAGCATTTT,CASSLAYGGNQPQHF,NA,TRBV27,TRBJ1-5,NA
TGTGCCAGCAGCTTAGTTTCAGGAAAGACTGAAGCTTTCTTT,CASSLVSGKTEAFF,NA,TRBV11-2,TRBJ1-1,NA
TGTGCCAGTAGTCCTCTGCAGGGACAGGGCCTAGGCTACACCTTC,CASSPLQGQGLGYTF,NA,TRBV19,TRBJ1-2,TRBD1
TGTGCCAGCAGCTTCGGGAGTTCTGTGGAGCGTGGGCAGTTCTTC,CASSFGSSVERGQFF,few,TRBV5-4,TRBJ2-1,NA
TGTGCCAGCAGCTTAACTAGCGGGAGTACAGATACGCAGTATTTT,CASSLTSGSTDTQYF,NA,TRBV11-2,TRBJ2-3,TRBD2
TGTGCCAGCAGCTTACGGACTAGCCGGACTAACAATGAGCAGTTCTTC,CASSLRTSRTNNEQFF,NA,TRBV7-8,TRBJ2-1,TRBD2
TGTGCCAGTAGTATTTCTCGGGGTGGGAGCAATCAGCCCCAGCATTTT,CASSISRGGSNQPQHF,NA,TRBV19,TRBJ1-5,NA
TGTGCCAGCAGCTACCCCTGGACTGTTACCCCTCTGCTTGATGAGCAGTTCTTC,CASSYPWTVTPLLDEQFF,NA,TRBV7-9,TRBJ2-1,NA
TGTGCCAGCAGTTTGTGGGGAGAGGATACGCAGTATTTT,CASSLWGEDTQYF,NA,TRBV28,TRBJ2-3,NA
TGTGCCAGCAGCCAGGGTTTGGGGGGGCAAGGCTACGAGCAGTACTTC,CASSQGLGGQGYEQYF,NA,TRBV4-2,TRBJ2-7,NA
TGTGCCAGCAGCCCCCGGACTAGCGGGGACAATGAGCAGTTCTTC,CASSPRTSGDNEQFF,few,TRBV5-4,TRBJ2-1,TRBD2
TGTGCCAGCAGTTCGCGAAGCCCGCGCTCCTACAATGAGCAGTTCTTC,CASSSRSPRSYNEQFF,NA,TRBV28,TRBJ2-1,NA
TGTGCCAGCAGCCAGACTAGCGAGGAGACCCAGTACTTC,CASSQTSEETQYF,NA,TRBV4-2,TRBJ2-5,TRBD2
TGTGCCAGCAGTCCCTGGGGCGGACAGCCCCAGCATTTT,CASSPWGGQPQHF,NA,TRBV27,TRBJ1-5,NA
TGTGCCAGTAGTAGCAGTCCTCCGGGGACCGGGGAGCTGTTTTTT,CASSSSPPGTGELFF,NA,TRBV19,TRBJ2-2,NA
TGTGCCATCAGATCATTAGGGGGTCCGACAGATACGCAGTATTTT,CAIRSLGGPTDTQYF,NA,TRBV10-3,TRBJ2-3,NA
TGTGCCAGCAGCTTAGGGTCAGGGGGTCTGTGGCCCCAGCATTTT,CASSLGSGGLWPQHF,NA,TRBV7-9,TRBJ1-5,TRBD1
TGTGCCAGTAGCAAAAAACAGGGGAGCGACGAGCAGTACTTC,CASSKKQGSDEQYF,NA,TRBV19,TRBJ2-7,TRBD1
TGTGCCAGCTCAACAGAGGTGGGGGCGAACACTGAAGCTTTCTTT,CASSTEVGANTEAFF,NA,TRBV18,TRBJ1-1,NA
TGTGCCAGCACGGCCAGAGGCGGCTACACCTTC,CASTARGGYTF,NA,TRBV6-5,TRBJ1-2,NA
TGTGCCAGCTCACCACCCTCTACAGGGGCCTTAATGGGTGAGCAGTTCTTC,CASSPPSTGALMGEQFF,NA,TRBV18,TRBJ2-1,TRBD1